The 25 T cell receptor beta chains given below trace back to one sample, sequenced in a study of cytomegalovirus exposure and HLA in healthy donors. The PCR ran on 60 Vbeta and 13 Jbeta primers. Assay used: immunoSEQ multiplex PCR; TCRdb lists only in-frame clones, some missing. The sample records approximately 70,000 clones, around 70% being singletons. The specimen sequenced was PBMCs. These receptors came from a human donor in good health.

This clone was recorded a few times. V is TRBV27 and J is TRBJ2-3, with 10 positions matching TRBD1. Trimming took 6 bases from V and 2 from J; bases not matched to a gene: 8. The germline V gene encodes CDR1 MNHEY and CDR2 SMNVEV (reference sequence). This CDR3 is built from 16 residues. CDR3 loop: CASRDRGLLPTDTQYF. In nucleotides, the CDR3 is TGTGCCAGCAGAGACAGGGGGCTCCTCCCCACAGATACGCAGTATTTT.

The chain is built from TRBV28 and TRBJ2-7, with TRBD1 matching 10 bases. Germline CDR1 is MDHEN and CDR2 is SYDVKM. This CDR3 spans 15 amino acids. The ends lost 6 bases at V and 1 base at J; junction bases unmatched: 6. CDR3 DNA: TGTGCCAGCAGAACCGGGACAGGGGTGTCCTACGAGCAGTACTTC. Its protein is CASRTGTGVSYEQYF.

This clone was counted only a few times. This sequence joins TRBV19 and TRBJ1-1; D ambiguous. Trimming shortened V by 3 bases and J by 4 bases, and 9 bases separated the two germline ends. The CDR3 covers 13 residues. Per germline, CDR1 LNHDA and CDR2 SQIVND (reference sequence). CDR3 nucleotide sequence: TGTGCCAGTAGTATCCAACGGGGCACTGAAGCTTTCTTT. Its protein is CASSIQRGTEAFF.

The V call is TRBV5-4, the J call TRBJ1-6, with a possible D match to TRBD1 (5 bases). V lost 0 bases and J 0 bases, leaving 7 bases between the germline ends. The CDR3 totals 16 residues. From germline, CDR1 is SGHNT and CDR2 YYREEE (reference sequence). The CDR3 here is CASSLGTSSYNSPLHF. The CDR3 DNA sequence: TGTGCCAGCAGCTTGGGGACAAGCTCCTATAATTCACCCCTCCACTTT. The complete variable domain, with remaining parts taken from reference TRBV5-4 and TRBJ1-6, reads ETGVTQSPTHLIKTRGQQVTLRCSSQSGHNTVSWYQQALGQGPQFIFQYYREEENGRGNFPPRFSGLQFPNYSSELNVNALELDDSALYLCASSLGTSSYNSPLHFGNGTRLTVT.

The CDR3 nucleotides read TGTGCCAGCAGCTTGACTAGCTCCTACAATGAGCAGTTCTTC. Translated, it gives CASSLTSSYNEQFF. The chain is built from TRBV7-9 and TRBJ2-1; the D gene is possibly TRBD2 (6 bases). Trimming left V 3 bases short and J 0 bases short, with 6 bases between. This CDR3 is 14 amino acids long. Germline CDR1 is SEHNR and CDR2 is FQNEAQ (reference sequence).

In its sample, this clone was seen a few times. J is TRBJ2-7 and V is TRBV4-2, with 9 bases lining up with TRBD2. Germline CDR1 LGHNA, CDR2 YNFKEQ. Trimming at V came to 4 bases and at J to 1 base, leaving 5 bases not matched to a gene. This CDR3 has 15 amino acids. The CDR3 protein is CASSLAGGASYEQYF. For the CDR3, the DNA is TGTGCCAGCAGCCTCGCGGGGGGGGCGTCCTACGAGCAGTACTTC.

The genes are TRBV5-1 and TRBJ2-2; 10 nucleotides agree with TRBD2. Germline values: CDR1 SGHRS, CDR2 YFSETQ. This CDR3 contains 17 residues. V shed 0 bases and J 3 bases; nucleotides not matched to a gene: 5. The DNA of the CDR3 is TGCGCCAGCAGCTTGGGATGGACTAGCGGACACACCGGGGAGCTGTTTTTT. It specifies CASSLGWTSGHTGELFF.

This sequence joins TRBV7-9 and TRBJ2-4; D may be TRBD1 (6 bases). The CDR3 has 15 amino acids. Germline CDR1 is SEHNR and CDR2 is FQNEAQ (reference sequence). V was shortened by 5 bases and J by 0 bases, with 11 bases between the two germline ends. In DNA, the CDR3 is TGTGCCAGCAGCCCCCCAGGGGCAGCCAAAAACATTCAGTACTTC. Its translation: CASSPPGAAKNIQYF.

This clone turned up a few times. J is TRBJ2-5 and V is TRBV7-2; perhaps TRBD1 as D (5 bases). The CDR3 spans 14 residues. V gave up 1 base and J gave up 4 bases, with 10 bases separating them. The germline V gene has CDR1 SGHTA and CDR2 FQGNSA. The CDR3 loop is CASSLDIGVETQYF. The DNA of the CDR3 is TGTGCCAGCAGCTTAGACATAGGGGTAGAGACCCAGTACTTC.

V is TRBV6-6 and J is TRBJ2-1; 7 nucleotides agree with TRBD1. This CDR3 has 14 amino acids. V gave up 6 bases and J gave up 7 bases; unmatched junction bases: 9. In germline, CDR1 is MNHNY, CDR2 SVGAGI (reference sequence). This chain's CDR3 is CASRLKTGWNEQFF. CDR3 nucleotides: TGTGCCAGCAGACTAAAGACAGGGTGGAATGAGCAGTTCTTC.

The CDR3 sequence is CASSLSDRGSGYGYTF. The CDR3 coding sequence is TGTGCCAGCAGTTTATCGGACAGGGGGTCTGGCTATGGCTACACCTTC. V gene TRBV27 combines with J gene TRBJ1-2, with 10 bases lining up with TRBD1. This CDR3 region has 16 residues. Looked up from germline, CDR1 is MNHEY and CDR2 is SMNVEV (reference sequence). The ends lost 0 bases at V and 4 bases at J; junction bases unmatched: 5.

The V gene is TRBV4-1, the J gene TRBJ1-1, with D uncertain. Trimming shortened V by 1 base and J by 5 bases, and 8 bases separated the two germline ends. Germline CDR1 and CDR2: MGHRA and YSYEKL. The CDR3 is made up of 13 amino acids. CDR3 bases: TGCGCCAGCAGCCAAGGGTCTCGGACTGAAGCTTTCTTT. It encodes CASSQGSRTEAFF.

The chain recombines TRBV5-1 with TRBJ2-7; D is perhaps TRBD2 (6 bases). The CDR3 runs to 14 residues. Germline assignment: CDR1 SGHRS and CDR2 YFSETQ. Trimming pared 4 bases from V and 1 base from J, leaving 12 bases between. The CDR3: CASSPPTRSYEQYF. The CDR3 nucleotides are TGCGCCAGCAGCCCCCCGACTAGATCCTACGAGCAGTACTTC.

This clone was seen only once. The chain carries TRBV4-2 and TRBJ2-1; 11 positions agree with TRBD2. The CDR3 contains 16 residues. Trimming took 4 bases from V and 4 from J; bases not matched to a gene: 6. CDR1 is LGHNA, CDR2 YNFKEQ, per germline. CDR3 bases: TGTGCCAGCAGCCCTACGGGACTAGCGGAGTACAATGAGCAGTTCTTC. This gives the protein CASSPTGLAEYNEQFF.

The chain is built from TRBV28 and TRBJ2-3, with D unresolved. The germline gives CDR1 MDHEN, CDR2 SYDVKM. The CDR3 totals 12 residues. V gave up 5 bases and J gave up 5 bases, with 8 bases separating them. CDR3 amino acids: CASSPLLDTQYF. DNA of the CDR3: TGTGCCAGCAGTCCACTTCTAGATACGCAGTATTTT.

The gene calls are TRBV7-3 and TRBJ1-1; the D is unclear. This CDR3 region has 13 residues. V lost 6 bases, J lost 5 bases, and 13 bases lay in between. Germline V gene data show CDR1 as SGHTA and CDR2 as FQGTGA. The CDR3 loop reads CASRREGWTEAFF. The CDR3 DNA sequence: TGTGCCAGCAGGAGGGAGGGTTGGACTGAAGCTTTCTTT.

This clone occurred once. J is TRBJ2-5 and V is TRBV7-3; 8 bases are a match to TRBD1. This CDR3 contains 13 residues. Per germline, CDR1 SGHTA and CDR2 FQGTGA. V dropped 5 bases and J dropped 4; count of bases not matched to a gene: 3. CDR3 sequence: CASSATGGETQYF. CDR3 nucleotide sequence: TGTGCCAGCAGCGCTACAGGGGGAGAGACCCAGTACTTC.

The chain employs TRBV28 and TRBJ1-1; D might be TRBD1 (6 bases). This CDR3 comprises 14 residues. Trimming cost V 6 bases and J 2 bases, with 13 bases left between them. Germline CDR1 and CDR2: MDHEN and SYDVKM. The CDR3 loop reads CASRVGDTNTEAFF. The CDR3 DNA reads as TGTGCCAGCAGGGTAGGGGACACCAACACTGAAGCTTTCTTT.

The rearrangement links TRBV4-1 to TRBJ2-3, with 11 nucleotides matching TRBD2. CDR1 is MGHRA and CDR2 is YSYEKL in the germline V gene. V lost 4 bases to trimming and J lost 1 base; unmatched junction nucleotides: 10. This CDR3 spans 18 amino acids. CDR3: CASSPGVAGGPGTDTQYF. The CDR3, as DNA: TGCGCCAGCAGCCCTGGGGTAGCGGGAGGGCCCGGCACAGATACGCAGTATTTT.

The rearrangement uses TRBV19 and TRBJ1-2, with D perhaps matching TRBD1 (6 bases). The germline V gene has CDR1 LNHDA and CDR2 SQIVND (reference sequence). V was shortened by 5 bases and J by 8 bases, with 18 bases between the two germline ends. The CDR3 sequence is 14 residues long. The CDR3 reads CASSFGQRLGGYTF. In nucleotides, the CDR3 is TGTGCCAGTAGTTTTGGACAGCGTCTAGGAGGCTACACCTTC.

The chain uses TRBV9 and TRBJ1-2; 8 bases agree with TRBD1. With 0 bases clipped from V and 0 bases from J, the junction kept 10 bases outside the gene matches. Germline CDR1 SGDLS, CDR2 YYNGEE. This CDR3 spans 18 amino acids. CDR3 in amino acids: CASSVGARWDRTNYGYTF. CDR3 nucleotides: TGTGCCAGCAGCGTAGGTGCTAGATGGGACAGGACTAACTATGGCTACACCTTC.

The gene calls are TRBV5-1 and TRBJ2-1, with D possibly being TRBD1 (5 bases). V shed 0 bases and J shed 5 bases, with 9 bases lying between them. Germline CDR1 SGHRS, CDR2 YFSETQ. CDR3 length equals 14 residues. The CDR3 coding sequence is TGCGCCAGCAGCTTGGGACAGCCCAACAATGAGCAGTTCTTC. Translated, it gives CASSLGQPNNEQFF. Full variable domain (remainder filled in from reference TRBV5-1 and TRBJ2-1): KAGVTQTPRYLIKTRGQQVTLSCSPISGHRSVSWYQQTPGQGLQFLFEYFSETQRNKGNFPGRFSGRQFSNSRSEMNVSTLELGDSALYLCASSLGQPNNEQFFGPGTRLTVL.

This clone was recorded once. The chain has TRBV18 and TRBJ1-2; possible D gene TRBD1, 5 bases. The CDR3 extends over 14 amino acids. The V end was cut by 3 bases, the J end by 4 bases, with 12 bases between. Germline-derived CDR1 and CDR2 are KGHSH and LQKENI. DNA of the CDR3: TGTGCCAGCTCACCTCAGGGCCGCGGCTATGGCTACACCTTC. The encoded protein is CASSPQGRGYGYTF.

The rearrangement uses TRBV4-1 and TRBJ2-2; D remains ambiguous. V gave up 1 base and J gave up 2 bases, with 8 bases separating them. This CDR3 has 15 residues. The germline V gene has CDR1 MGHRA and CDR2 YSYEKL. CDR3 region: CASSQVPGNTGELFF. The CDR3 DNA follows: TGCGCCAGCAGCCAAGTGCCGGGTAACACCGGGGAGCTGTTTTTT.

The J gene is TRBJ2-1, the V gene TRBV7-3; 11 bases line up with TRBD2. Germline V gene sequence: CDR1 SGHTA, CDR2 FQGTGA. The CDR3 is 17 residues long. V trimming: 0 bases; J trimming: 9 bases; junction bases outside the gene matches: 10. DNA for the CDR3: TGTGCCAGCAGCTTAACGGGTACTAGCGGGAGAACGAGTGAGCAGTTCTTC. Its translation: CASSLTGTSGRTSEQFF.